This T cell receptor beta chain derives from a study of blood T cell repertoires in COVID-19. Overall study context: COVID-19 samples collected from the United States, Italy and Spain covered acute and convalescent phases.

In germline, CDR1 is MGHRA, CDR2 YSYEKL. The CDR3 is made up of 16 amino acids. V was cut by 0 bases and J by 1 base, with 7 bases left in between. In the source study's methods: Using reference gene primer amplification, nucleated cell counts were estimated. TCRdb keeps only in-frame clones here, not all; method: immunoSEQ multiplex PCR. V and J calls and clone size are copied from that table; D and trimming were computed from the DNA. The sample carries over 300,000 clones, roughly 90% recorded once. The V and J genes are TRBV4-1 and TRBJ1-6; D is uncertain. This clonotype originated in a man younger than 35 who had recovered from COVID-19. The sequencing sample was made of peripheral blood. CDR3 amino acids: CASSQDYGSYNSPLHF. CDR3 DNA: TGCGCCAGCAGCCAAGATTACGGGTCCTATAATTCACCCCTCCACTTT.